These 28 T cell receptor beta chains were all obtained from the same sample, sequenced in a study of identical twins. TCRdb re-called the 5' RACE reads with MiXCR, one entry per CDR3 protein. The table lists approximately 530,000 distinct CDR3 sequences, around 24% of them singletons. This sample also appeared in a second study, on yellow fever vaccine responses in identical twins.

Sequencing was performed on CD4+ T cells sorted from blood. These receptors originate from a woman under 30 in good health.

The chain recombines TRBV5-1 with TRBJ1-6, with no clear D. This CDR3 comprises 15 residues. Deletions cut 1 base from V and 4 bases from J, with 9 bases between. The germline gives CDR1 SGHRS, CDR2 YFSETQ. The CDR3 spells CASSLRFEYNSPLHF. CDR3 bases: TGCGCCAGCAGCTTGCGTTTTGAGTATAATTCACCCCTCCACTTT.

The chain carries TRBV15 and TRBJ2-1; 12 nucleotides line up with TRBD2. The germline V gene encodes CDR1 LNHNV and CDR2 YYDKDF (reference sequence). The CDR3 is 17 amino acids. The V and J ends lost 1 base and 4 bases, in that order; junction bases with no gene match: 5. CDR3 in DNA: TGTGCCACCAGCAGAGGCCGAACTAGCGGGGGGTACAATGAGCAGTTCTTC. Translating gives CATSRGRTSGGYNEQFF.

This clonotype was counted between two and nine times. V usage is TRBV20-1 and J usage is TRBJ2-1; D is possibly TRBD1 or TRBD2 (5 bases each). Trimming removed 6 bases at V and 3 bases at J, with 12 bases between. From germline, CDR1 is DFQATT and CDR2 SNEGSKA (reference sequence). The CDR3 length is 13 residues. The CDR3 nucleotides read TGCAGTGCCAGATGGGGGATCTACAATGAGCAGTTCTTC. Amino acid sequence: CSARWGIYNEQFF.

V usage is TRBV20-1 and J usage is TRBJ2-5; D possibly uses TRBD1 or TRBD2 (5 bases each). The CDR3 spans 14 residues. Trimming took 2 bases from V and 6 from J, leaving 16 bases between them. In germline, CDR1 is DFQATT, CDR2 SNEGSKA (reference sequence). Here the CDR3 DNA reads TGCAGTGCTAGAAAATCCCCGTGGGGGAAGACCCAGTACTTC. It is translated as CSARKSPWGKTQYF.

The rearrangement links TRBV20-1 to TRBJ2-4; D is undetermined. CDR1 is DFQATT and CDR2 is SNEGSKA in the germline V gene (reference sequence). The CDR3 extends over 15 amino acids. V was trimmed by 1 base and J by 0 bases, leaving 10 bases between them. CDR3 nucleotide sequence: TGCAGTGCTAGAGTAATGGGTCTAGCCAAAAACATTCAGTACTTC. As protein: CSARVMGLAKNIQYF.

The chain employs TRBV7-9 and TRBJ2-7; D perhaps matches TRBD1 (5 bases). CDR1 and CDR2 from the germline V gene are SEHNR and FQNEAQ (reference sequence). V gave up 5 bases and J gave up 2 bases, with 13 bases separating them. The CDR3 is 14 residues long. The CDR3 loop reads CASSIRGTPYEQYV. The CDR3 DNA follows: TGTGCCAGCAGCATTAGGGGCACCCCCTACGAGCAGTACGTC.

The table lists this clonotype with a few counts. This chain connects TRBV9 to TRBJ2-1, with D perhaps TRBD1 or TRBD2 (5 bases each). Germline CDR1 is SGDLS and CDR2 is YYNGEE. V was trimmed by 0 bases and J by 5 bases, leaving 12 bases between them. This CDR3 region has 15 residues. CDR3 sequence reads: CASSVGPGANNEQFF. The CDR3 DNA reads TGTGCCAGCAGCGTAGGACCCGGGGCAAACAATGAGCAGTTCTTC.

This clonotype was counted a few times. This CDR3 reads CASSLEQIYEQYF. The CDR3 region has the DNA TGTGCCAGCAGTTTAGAACAGATCTACGAGCAGTACTTC. The V and J genes are TRBV27 and TRBJ2-7; no clear D gene. V was shortened by 2 bases and J by 3 bases, with 8 bases between the two germline ends. Per germline, CDR1 MNHEY and CDR2 SMNVEV (reference sequence). The CDR3 extends over 13 amino acids.

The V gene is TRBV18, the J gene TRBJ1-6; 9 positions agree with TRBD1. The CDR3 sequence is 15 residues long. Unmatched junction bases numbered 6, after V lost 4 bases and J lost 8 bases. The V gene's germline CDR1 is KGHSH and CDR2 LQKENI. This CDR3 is CASSQRTGADSPLHF. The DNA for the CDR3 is TGTGCCAGCTCACAGAGGACAGGGGCCGATTCACCCCTCCACTTT.

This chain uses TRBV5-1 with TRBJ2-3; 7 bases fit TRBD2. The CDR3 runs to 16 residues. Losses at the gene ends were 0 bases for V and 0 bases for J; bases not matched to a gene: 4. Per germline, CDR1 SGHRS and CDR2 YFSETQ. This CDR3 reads CASSLGLAVSTDTQYF. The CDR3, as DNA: TGCGCCAGCAGCTTGGGCCTAGCGGTTAGCACAGATACGCAGTATTTT.

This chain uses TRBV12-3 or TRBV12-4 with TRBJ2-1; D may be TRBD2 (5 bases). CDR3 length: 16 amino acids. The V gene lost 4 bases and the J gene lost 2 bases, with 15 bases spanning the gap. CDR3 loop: CASSSRAIYPYNEQFF. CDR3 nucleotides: TGTGCCAGCAGTTCGCGGGCTATATATCCCTACAATGAGCAGTTCTTC.

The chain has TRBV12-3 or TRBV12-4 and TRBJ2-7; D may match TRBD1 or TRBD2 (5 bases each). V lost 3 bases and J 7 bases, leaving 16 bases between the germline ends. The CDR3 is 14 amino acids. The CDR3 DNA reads TGTGCCAGCAGTTTTACACCTAGCCAGGGAGAGCAGTACTTC. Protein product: CASSFTPSQGEQYF.

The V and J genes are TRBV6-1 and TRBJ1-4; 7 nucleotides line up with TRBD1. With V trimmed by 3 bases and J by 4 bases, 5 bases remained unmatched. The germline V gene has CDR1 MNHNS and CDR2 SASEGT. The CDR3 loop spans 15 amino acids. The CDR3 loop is CASSEEGAGNEKLFF. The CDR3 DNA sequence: TGTGCCAGCAGTGAGGAGGGGGCGGGTAATGAAAAACTGTTTTTT.

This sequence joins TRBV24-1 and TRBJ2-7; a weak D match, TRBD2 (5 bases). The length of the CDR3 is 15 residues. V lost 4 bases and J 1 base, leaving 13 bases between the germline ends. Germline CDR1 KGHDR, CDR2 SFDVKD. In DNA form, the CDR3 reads TGTGCCACCAGTGACCCCTGGACTGGTTCCTACGAGCAGTACTTC. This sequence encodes CATSDPWTGSYEQYF.

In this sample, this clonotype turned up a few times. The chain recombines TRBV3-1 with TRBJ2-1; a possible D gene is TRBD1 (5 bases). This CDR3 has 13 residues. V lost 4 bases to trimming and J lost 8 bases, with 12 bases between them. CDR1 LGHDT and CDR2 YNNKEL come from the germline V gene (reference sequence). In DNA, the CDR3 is TGTGCCAGCAGCCTTGGCAGGGCGGATGAGCAGTTCTTC. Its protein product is CASSLGRADEQFF.

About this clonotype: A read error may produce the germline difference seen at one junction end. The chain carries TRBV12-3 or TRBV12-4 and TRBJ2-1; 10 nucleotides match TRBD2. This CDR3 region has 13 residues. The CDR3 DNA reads TGTGCCAGCACTTTATTAGCGGGAGGAGAGCAGTTCTTC. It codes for CASTLLAGGEQFF.

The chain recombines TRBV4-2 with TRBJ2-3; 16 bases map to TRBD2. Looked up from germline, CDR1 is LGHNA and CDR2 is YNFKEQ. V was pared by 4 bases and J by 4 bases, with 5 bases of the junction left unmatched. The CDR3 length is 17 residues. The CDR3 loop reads CASSPGTSGGAADTQYF. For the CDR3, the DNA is TGTGCCAGCAGCCCAGGGACTAGCGGGGGGGCAGCAGATACGCAGTATTTT.

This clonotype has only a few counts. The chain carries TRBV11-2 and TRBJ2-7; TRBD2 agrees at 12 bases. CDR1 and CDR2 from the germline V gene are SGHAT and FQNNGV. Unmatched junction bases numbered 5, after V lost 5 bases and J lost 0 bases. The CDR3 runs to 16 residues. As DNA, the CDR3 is TGTGCCAGCAGCCCTGGGACTAGCGGGTTCTCCTACGAGCAGTACTTC. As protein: CASSPGTSGFSYEQYF.

The CDR3 DNA reads TGTGCCAGCAGCTCCTCCCGACGGACAGGGTCCTACGAGCAGTACGTC. The encoded protein is CASSSSRRTGSYEQYV. This sequence joins TRBV7-8 and TRBJ2-7, with 8 bases matching TRBD1. The ends lost 4 bases at V and 1 base at J; junction bases unmatched: 9. The length of the CDR3 is 16 residues. Germline values: CDR1 SGHVS, CDR2 FQNEAQ.

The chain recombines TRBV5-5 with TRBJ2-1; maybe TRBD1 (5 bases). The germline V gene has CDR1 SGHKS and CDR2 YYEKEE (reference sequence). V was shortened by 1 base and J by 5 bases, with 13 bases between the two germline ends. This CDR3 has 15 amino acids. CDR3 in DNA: TGTGCCAGCAGCTTGTGGTCAGGGTGGAACAATGAGCAGTTCTTC. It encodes CASSLWSGWNNEQFF.

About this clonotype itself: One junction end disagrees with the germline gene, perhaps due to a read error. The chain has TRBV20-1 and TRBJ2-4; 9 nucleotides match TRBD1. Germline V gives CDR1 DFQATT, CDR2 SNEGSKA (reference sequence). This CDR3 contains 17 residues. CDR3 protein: CCARAWQGQGSKNIQYF. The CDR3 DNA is TGCTGTGCTAGAGCGTGGCAGGGACAGGGATCCAAAAACATTCAGTACTTC.

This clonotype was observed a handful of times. The CDR3 DNA sequence: TGTGCCAGCAGCTTAGCCCTGCTGGAGCAGTACTTC. Translated: CASSLALLEQYF. This chain links TRBV7-9 with TRBJ2-7, with D unclear. The CDR3 runs 12 residues. Germline V CDR1 and CDR2: SEHNR, FQNEAQ (reference sequence). Between the trimmed V and J ends, which lost 0 bases and 7 bases, there was a span of 7 bases.

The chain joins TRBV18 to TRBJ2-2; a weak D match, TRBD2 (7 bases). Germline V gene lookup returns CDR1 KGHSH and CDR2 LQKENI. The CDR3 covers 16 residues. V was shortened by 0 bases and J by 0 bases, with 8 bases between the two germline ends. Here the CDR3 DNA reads TGTGCCAGCTCACCACCGGGGGGGCCGAACACCGGGGAGCTGTTTTTT. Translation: CASSPPGGPNTGELFF.

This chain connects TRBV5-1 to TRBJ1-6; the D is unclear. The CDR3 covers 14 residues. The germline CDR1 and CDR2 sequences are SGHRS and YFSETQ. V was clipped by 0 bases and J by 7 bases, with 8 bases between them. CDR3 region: CASSLGAQNSPLHF. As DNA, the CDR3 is TGCGCCAGCAGCTTGGGGGCGCAGAATTCACCCCTCCACTTT.

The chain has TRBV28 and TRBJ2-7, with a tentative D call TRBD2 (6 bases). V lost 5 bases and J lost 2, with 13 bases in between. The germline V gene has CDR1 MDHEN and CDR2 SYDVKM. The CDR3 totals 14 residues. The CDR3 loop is CASSRTKNTYEQYF. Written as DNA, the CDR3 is TGTGCCAGCAGTCGGACTAAAAATACCTACGAGCAGTACTTC.

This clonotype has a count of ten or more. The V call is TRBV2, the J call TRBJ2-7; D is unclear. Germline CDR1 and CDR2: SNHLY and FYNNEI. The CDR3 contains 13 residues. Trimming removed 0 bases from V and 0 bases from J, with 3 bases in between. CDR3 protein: CASSEANSYEQYF. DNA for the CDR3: TGTGCCAGCAGTGAAGCGAACTCCTACGAGCAGTACTTC.

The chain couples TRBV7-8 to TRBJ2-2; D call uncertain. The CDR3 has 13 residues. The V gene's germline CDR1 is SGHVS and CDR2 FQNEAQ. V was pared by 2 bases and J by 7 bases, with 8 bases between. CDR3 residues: CASSLRTLGELFF. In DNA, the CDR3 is TGTGCCAGCAGCTTACGGACCCTCGGGGAGCTGTTTTTT.

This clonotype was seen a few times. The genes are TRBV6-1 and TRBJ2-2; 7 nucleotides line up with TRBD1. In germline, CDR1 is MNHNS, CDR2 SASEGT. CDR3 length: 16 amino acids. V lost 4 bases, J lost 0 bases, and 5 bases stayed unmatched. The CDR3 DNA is TGTGCCAGCAGTGGGGACAGCCTCGCGAACACCGGGGAGCTGTTTTTT. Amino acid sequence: CASSGDSLANTGELFF.